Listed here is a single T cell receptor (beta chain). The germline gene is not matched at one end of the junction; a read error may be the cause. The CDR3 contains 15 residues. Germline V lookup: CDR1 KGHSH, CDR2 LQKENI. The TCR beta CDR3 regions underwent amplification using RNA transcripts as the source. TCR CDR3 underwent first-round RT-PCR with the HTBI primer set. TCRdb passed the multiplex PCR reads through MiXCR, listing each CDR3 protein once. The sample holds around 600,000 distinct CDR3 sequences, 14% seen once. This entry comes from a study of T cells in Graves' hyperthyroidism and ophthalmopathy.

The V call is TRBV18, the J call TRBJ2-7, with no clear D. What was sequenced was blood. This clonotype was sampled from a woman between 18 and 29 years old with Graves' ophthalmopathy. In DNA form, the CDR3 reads TGTGCCAGCTCACCACTCTCCGGGTTCTCCTACGAGCGGTACTTC. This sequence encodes CASSPLSGFSYERYF.